The rows below give T cell receptor beta chains drawn from one sample of a study of T-cell memory formation after mild COVID-19. TCRdb processed the 5' RACE reads anew with MiXCR; each CDR3 protein has one entry. The sample comprises some 340,000 distinct CDR3 sequences, 10% to 15% of which are singletons, and roughly a fifth rests with the top ten. Material for sequencing was PBMCs or a T cell subset sorted from them (not recorded which). These receptors originate from a man aged 18 to 30 who had mild COVID-19 (a few samples of this study predate the infection). Cell type and time point are not known. CDR3s include the opening cysteine and the closing phenylalanine or tryptophan. The D gene is left open where the match is weak. A row's size may be missing; if present it is once, few, many or a size class.

>TRBD1|TRBV28|TRBJ1-4|NA
TGTGCCAGCAGTTCGGGGACAGGGAGAACAACTAATGAAAAACTGTTTTTT
CASSSGTGRTTNEKLFF
>NA|TRBV27|TRBJ2-7|NA
TGTGCCAGCAGTTTAAAAGGGGACCAATACGAGCAGTACTTC
CASSLKGDQYEQYF
>TRBD1|TRBV7-2|TRBJ1-5|few
TGTGCCAGCAGCAAATACAGGGGGACTAGCAATCAGCCCCAGCATTTT
CASSKYRGTSNQPQHF
>TRBD1|TRBV2|TRBJ1-2|few
TGTGCCACACTCGACAGGGCCTATGGCTACACCTTC
CATLDRAYGYTF
>TRBD1|TRBV7-2|TRBJ1-6|few
TGTGCCAGCAGCTTAGTAGGGGGCTCCAGTTCACCCCTCCACTTT
CASSLVGGSSSPLHF
>NA|TRBV12-5|TRBJ1-1|NA
TGTGCTAGTGGCCCTGGGGCGGCGACTGAAGCTTTCTTT
CASGPGAATEAFF
>NA|TRBV7-9|TRBJ1-2|few
TGTGCCAGCAGCTTAGAAGGGGACGGCTACACCTTC
CASSLEGDGYTF
>NA|TRBV6-5|TRBJ1-2|few
TGTGCCAGCAGTCGCCCTCCAGGGGCTGGTGGCTACACCTTC
CASSRPPGAGGYTF
>NA|TRBV4-3|TRBJ2-3|few
TGCGCCAGCAGCCAAGATATAGCCAGCACAGATACGCAGTATTTT
CASSQDIASTDTQYF
>NA|TRBV29-1|TRBJ1-1|NA
TGCAGCGTGAGGGGGTCTGTGAACACTGAAGCTTTCTTT
CSVRGSVNTEAFF
>TRBD1|TRBV29-1|TRBJ2-5|few
TGCAGCGTTGGACAGGGGGCTAGGGGTGAGACCCAGTACTTC
CSVGQGARGETQYF
>NA|TRBV18|TRBJ2-5|many
TGTGCCAGCTCATCGAGTGGAGGGGGAGAGACCCAGTACTTC
CASSSSGGGETQYF
>NA|TRBV10-2|TRBJ2-5|few
TGCGCCAGCAGTGAGTCGACGGCCCAAGAGACCCAGTACTTC
CASSESTAQETQYF
>NA|TRBV6-6|TRBJ2-1|few
TGTGCCAGCGTCCCGGGGGGCGCTCAATGGGAGCAGTTCTTC
CASVPGGAQWEQFF
>TRBD1|TRBV7-8|TRBJ1-5|NA
TGTGCCAGCAGCATGGGGACAGTTCAGCCCCAGCATTTT
CASSMGTVQPQHF
>NA|TRBV30|TRBJ2-5|NA
TGTGCCTGGAGTGTGGGTGGCCCCTCAGAGACCCAGTACTTC
CAWSVGGPSETQYF
>TRBD2|TRBV11-2|TRBJ2-5|few
TGTGCCAGCAGCGGAGGGACTAGCGGGGTTATTCAAGAGACCCAGTACTTC
CASSGGTSGVIQETQYF
>NA|TRBV7-9|TRBJ2-1|many
TGTGCCAGCAGCCCCGCTTTCGGGTCCTACAATGAGCAGTTCTTC
CASSPAFGSYNEQFF
>NA|TRBV15|TRBJ2-1|few
TGTGCCACCAGCAGAGTTAGGGAAAATGAGCAGTTCTTC
CATSRVRENEQFF
>TRBD2|TRBV29-1|TRBJ2-3|few
TGCAGCGTTGACAAGCGGGGGGGCGAAGATACGCAGTATTTT
CSVDKRGGEDTQYF
>NA|TRBV27|TRBJ2-2|few
TGTGCCAGCAGTTTATCTGGACCCGGGGAGCTGTTTTTT
CASSLSGPGELFF
>TRBD1|TRBV7-6|TRBJ2-2|NA
TGTGCCAGCAGCCGACAGGGACAAACCGGGGAGCTGTTTTTT
CASSRQGQTGELFF
>NA|TRBV5-1|TRBJ2-1|NA
TGCGCCAGCAAGGGAGAGGGGGCGGGGGGCCCGTCCTACAATGAGCAGTTCTTC
CASKGEGAGGPSYNEQFF
>NA|TRBV5-5|TRBJ1-2|many
TGTGCCAGCAGCTTGGGCGATAACTATGGCTACACCTTC
CASSLGDNYGYTF
>NA|TRBV4-2|TRBJ2-7|NA
TGTGCCAGCAGATCGACTGACTTAACCTACGAGCAGTACTTC
CASRSTDLTYEQYF
>TRBD1|TRBV7-8|TRBJ1-5|NA
TGTGCCACCCGACCGACAGGGGGCGGCCAGCCCCAGCATTTT
CATRPTGGGQPQHF
>NA|TRBV21-1|TRBJ2-4|NA
TGTGCCAGCAGCGCCTACAGAAACATTCAGTACTTC
CASSAYRNIQYF
>TRBD1|TRBV4-3|TRBJ2-7|NA
TGCGCCAGCAGCCCATCCGGGACAGGGGGCTACGAGCAGTACTTC
CASSPSGTGGYEQYF
>NA|TRBV6-5|TRBJ2-6|few
TGTGCCAGCAGCCCTAACAGGGCGGGGGGGGCCAACGTCCTGACTTTC
CASSPNRAGGANVLTF
>TRBD1|TRBV29-1|TRBJ1-1|NA
TGCAGCGTTGAGACAGGGAGGGCGGGCACTGAAGCTTTCTTT
CSVETGRAGTEAFF
>TRBD2|TRBV7-7|TRBJ2-1|many
TGTGCTAGCAGCTCGTCTAGCGGGGGTAATGAGCAGTTCTTC
CASSSSSGGNEQFF
>NA|TRBV6-5|TRBJ1-1|NA
TGTGCCAGCAGAATGGGGGCACAACGGACTGAAGCTTTCTTT
CASRMGAQRTEAFF
>NA|TRBV9|TRBJ2-2|few
TGTGCCAGCAGCGTAGACTACCTGCCCGGGGAGCTGTTTTTT
CASSVDYLPGELFF
>NA|TRBV3-1|TRBJ2-5|NA
TGTGCCAGCAGCCAAGTAGGGGGGTCTAAAGAGACCCAGTACTTC
CASSQVGGSKETQYF
>NA|TRBV29-1|TRBJ1-1|NA
TGCAGCGTCAAGACCAACACTGAAGCTTTCTTT
CSVKTNTEAFF
>TRBD1|TRBV10-3|TRBJ2-3|NA
TGTGCCATCAGTGAGCCGACAGGGGTCCCCACAGATACGCAGTATTTT
CAISEPTGVPTDTQYF
>NA|TRBV28|TRBJ2-4|NA
TGTGCCAGCAGCGCCCGGGTATCGAACATTCAGTACTTC
CASSARVSNIQYF